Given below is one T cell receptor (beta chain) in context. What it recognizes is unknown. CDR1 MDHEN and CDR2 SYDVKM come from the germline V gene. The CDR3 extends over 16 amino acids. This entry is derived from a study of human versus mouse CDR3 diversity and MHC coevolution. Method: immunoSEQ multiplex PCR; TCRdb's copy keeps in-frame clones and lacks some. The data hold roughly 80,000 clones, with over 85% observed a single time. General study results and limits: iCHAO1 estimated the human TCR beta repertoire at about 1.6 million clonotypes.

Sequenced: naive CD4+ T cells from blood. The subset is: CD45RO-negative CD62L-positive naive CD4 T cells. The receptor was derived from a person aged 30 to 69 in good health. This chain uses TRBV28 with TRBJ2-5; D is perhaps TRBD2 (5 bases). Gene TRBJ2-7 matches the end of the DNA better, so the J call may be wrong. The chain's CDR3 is CASSSPVGGRSYEQYF. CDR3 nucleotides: TGTGCCAGCAGTTCCCCTGTGGGCGGGCGCTCCTACGAGCAGTACTTC.